This entry lists 21 T cell receptor beta chains sequenced from one sample in a study of Graves' ophthalmopathy and Graves' hyperthyroidism. RNA transcripts served as template for amplifying TCR beta CDR3 sequences. RT-PCR in the first round used HTBI primers; a second-round multiplex PCR followed. TCRdb recomputed calls from the multiplex PCR reads with MiXCR, one row per CDR3 protein. The sample consists of hundreds of thousands of distinct CDR3 sequences, under 25% of them appearing once. The sample comprised peripheral blood. The receptors were gathered from a woman aged 18-30 years with stable Graves' hyperthyroidism.

There are many counts of this clonotype. The rearrangement joins TRBV24-1 to TRBJ2-2; 9 bases are shared with TRBD1. The CDR3 totals 16 residues. The V and J ends lost 6 bases and 1 base, in that order; junction bases with no gene match: 5. The germline V gene has CDR1 KGHDR and CDR2 SFDVKD. This CDR3 reads CATSPPGQGNTGELFF. For the CDR3, the DNA is TGTGCCACCAGTCCTCCGGGACAGGGGAACACCGGGGAGCTGTTTTTT.

This rearrangement joins TRBV28 to TRBJ1-6, with 7 bases fitting TRBD1. V lost 9 bases and J lost 5; bases outside the gene matches: 4. Germline CDR1 reads MDHEN; CDR2 reads SYDVKM. The CDR3 sequence is 13 residues long. Here the CDR3 DNA reads TGTGCCAGTTGGGACAGCAATAATTCACCCCTCCACTTT. This gives the protein CASWDSNNSPLHF. Using reference TRBV28 and TRBJ1-6 for the parts outside the CDR3, the full variable domain is DVKVTQSSRYLVKRTGEKVFLECVQDMDHENMFWYRQDPGLGLRLIYFSYDVKMKEKGDIPEGYSVSREKKERFSLILESASTNQTSMYLCASWDSNNSPLHFGNGTRLTVT.

The chain uses TRBV12-3 or TRBV12-4 and TRBJ2-7; D possibly corresponds to TRBD1 (6 bases). The CDR3 is 12 amino acids. Trimming left V 5 bases short and J 11 bases short, with 16 bases between. CDR3 sequence (DNA): TGTGCCAGCAGTACAACAGGGACCCCCGAGTACTTC. It yields the protein CASSTTGTPEYF.

This clonotype was seen at least ten times. V is TRBV15 and J is TRBJ2-7; tentatively, D is TRBD2 (6 bases). The ends were cut back, 0 bases at V and 4 bases at J, with 10 bases in the middle. CDR1 and CDR2 from the germline V gene are LNHNV and YYDKDF (reference sequence). The CDR3 extends over 14 amino acids. The CDR3 region has the DNA TGTGCCACCAGCAGAGATGGAGGGGTATACGAGCAGTACTTC. This gives the protein CATSRDGGVYEQYF.

Many counts were recorded for this clonotype. The V call is TRBV28, the J call TRBJ1-1; 7 bases match TRBD1. V dropped 3 bases and J dropped 6; count of bases not matched to a gene: 7. The germline CDR1 and CDR2 sequences are MDHEN and SYDVKM. This CDR3 region has 14 residues. The CDR3 coding sequence is TGTGCCAGCAGTTTCCCCGACAGGGACTCTGAAGCTTTCTTT. It yields the protein CASSFPDRDSEAFF.

About this clonotype itself: One base away lies a much larger clone, so this may be a sequencing read error. The V and J genes are TRBV15 and TRBJ1-2, with a possible D match to TRBD1 (5 bases). The CDR3 spans 14 residues. CDR1 and CDR2 from the germline V gene are LNHNV and YYDKDF (reference sequence). Here the CDR3 reads CATSRDTGPYGFTF. The CDR3 DNA reads TGTGCCACCAGCAGAGACACAGGCCCCTATGGCTTCACCTTC. Together with reference TRBV15 and TRBJ1-2, the CDR3 gives the full variable domain: DAMVIQNPRYQVTQFGKPVTLSCSQTLNHNVMYWYQQKSSQAPKLLFHYYDKDFNNEADTPDNFQSRRPNTSFCFLDIRSPGLGDTAMYLCATSRDTGPYGFTFGSGTRLTVV.

This clonotype showed up just a few times. The rearrangement joins TRBV11-2 to TRBJ2-5, with D possibly TRBD2 on 6 matching bases. The germline V gene has CDR1 SGHAT and CDR2 FQNNGV. CDR3 length: 16 amino acids. V shed 5 bases and J shed 2 bases, with 18 bases lying between them. In DNA, the CDR3 is TGTGCCAGCAGCCGCCCGTCTAGCGCCCGACAAGAGACCCAGTACTTC. Its protein product is CASSRPSSARQETQYF.

This clonotype was counted at least ten times. The chain uses TRBV5-6 and TRBJ1-1; D is perhaps TRBD1 (6 bases). The CDR3 loop spans 14 amino acids. CDR1 is SGHDT and CDR2 is YYEEEE in the germline V gene. Trimming removed 0 bases at V and 4 bases at J, with 10 bases between. CDR3 sequence reads: CASSLGTVFTEAFF. The DNA of the CDR3 is TGTGCCAGCAGCTTGGGGACAGTTTTCACTGAAGCTTTCTTT.

This clonotype was observed many times. The chain joins TRBV6-1 to TRBJ2-7; 8 bases match TRBD1. This CDR3 has 15 residues. With V trimmed by 8 bases and J by 6 bases, 15 bases remained unmatched. Germline CDR1 is MNHNS and CDR2 is SASEGT. Written as DNA, the CDR3 is TGTGCCAGCGTAGATTACCGGACAGGGCGAGGCGAGCAGTACTTC. It translates to CASVDYRTGRGEQYF.

This clonotype was recorded many times. V and J are TRBV12-3 or TRBV12-4 and TRBJ1-5, with D perhaps matching TRBD1 (5 bases). The V gene lost 6 bases and the J gene lost 7 bases, with 16 bases spanning the gap. CDR3 length equals 14 residues. CDR3 sequence (DNA): TGTGCCAGCAGCGCTCAGGGTTTTCGCCAGCCCCAGCATTTT. Translated: CASSAQGFRQPQHF.

At least ten counts were recorded for this clonotype. The rearrangement uses TRBV30 and TRBJ1-2, with D perhaps matching TRBD1 (5 bases). Germline-derived CDR1 and CDR2 are GTSNPN and SVGIG (reference sequence). Trimming took off 0 bases at V and 5 bases at J, with 13 bases between the two ends. This CDR3 has 14 residues. CDR3 DNA sequence: TGTGCCTGGAGTGTAGGTCAGGGAGGATATGGCTACACCTTC. Its translation: CAWSVGQGGYGYTF.

The chain uses TRBV28 and TRBJ1-1, with D hard to call. CDR3 length: 13 amino acids. Trimming took off 10 bases at V and 1 base at J, with 13 bases between the two ends. Germline V gene lookup returns CDR1 MDHEN and CDR2 SYDVKM. CDR3 amino acids: CATMVSRNTEAFF. The CDR3 DNA reads as TGTGCCACCATGGTATCGAGGAACACTGAAGCTTTCTTT.

There are many counts of this clonotype. The gene calls are TRBV13 and TRBJ2-7, with 12 bases lining up with TRBD2. The germline V gene encodes CDR1 PRHDT and CDR2 FYEKMQ (reference sequence). The CDR3 is 17 amino acids. The V and J ends lost 2 bases and 0 bases, in that order; junction bases with no gene match: 5. DNA of the CDR3: TGTGCCAGCAGCTTATGGTCTAGCGGGAGGGCCTCCTACGAGCAGTACTTC. Amino acid sequence: CASSLWSSGRASYEQYF.

This CDR3 is CASCFRQGRQPQHF. CDR3 DNA sequence: TGTGCCAGCTGCTTTCGACAGGGACGGCAGCCCCAGCATTTT. The V and J genes are TRBV12-3 or TRBV12-4 and TRBJ1-5; TRBD1 matches 7 bases. Trimming removed 8 bases from V and 7 bases from J; junction bases left unmatched: 11. The CDR3 length is 14 residues.

This clonotype was seen many times. V gene TRBV11-2 combines with J gene TRBJ1-6; D not resolved. The CDR3 consists of 12 residues. The ends were cut back, 6 bases at V and 9 bases at J, with 9 bases in the middle. Germline lookup yields CDR1 SGHAT and CDR2 FQNNGV. CDR3 in DNA: TGTGCCAGCAGTCGACATTTTTCACCCCTCCACTTT. Protein: CASSRHFSPLHF.

V usage is TRBV12-3 or TRBV12-4 and J usage is TRBJ1-1, with D possibly TRBD1 on 5 matching bases. With 7 bases removed from V and 7 bases from J, the gap between germline ends came to 13 bases. The CDR3 totals 12 residues. CDR3 sequence: CASNQGRGEAFF. The CDR3 bases are TGTGCCAGCAACCAGGGCCGAGGTGAAGCTTTCTTT.

This clonotype was counted only a few times. J is TRBJ1-1 and V is TRBV30; 8 bases align to TRBD1. The CDR3 covers 13 residues. CDR1 and CDR2 (germline): GTSNPN, SVGIG (reference sequence). V shed 3 bases, J shed 3 bases, and the junction held 3 bases outside the gene matches. The CDR3 spells CAWSDRGDTEAFF. CDR3 in DNA: TGTGCCTGGAGCGACAGGGGTGACACTGAAGCTTTCTTT.

This clonotype was recorded many times. V gene TRBV6-5 combines with J gene TRBJ2-7; 8 bases agree with TRBD1. The CDR3 consists of 15 residues. CDR1 and CDR2 (germline): MNHEY, SVGAGI. V trimming: 2 bases; J trimming: 3 bases; junction bases outside the gene matches: 6. This chain's CDR3 is CASSYDGTGDYEQYF. The CDR3 DNA sequence: TGTGCCAGCAGTTACGACGGGACAGGCGACTACGAGCAGTACTTC.

This clonotype was counted at least ten times. This rearrangement joins TRBV10-3 to TRBJ2-7; D perhaps matches TRBD1 (6 bases). Germline loops: CDR1 ENHRY, CDR2 SYGVKD. V lost 3 bases and J lost 0, with 12 bases in between. The CDR3 is 15 residues long. The CDR3 sequence is CAISDMDSVSYEQYF. CDR3 coding DNA: TGTGCCATCAGTGACATGGACAGTGTCTCCTACGAGCAGTACTTC.

This clonotype was counted only a few times. The chain joins TRBV12-3 or TRBV12-4 to TRBJ1-1, with D perhaps matching TRBD1 (5 bases). The CDR3 is 14 residues long. Trimming removed 8 bases from V and 0 bases from J, with 13 bases in between. In DNA, the CDR3 is TGTGCCAGCGAGCCCACAGGAATGAACACTGAAGCTTTCTTT. It codes for CASEPTGMNTEAFF.

This clonotype was seen a handful of times. The chain joins TRBV11-2 to TRBJ1-1; the D gene is possibly TRBD1 (5 bases). CDR3 length: 15 amino acids. Germline lookup yields CDR1 SGHAT and CDR2 FQNNGV. V lost 1 base and J lost 0, with 9 bases in between. CDR3 bases: TGTGCCAGCAGCTTAGGGGGCAACATGAACACTGAAGCTTTCTTT. It encodes CASSLGGNMNTEAFF. The full variable domain, rest sourced from reference TRBV11-2 and TRBJ1-1, is EAGVAQSPRYKIIEKRQSVAFWCNPISGHATLYWYQQILGQGPKLLIQFQNNGVVDDSQLPKDRFSAERLKGVDSTLKIQPAKLEDSAVYLCASSLGGNMNTEAFFGQGTRLTVV.